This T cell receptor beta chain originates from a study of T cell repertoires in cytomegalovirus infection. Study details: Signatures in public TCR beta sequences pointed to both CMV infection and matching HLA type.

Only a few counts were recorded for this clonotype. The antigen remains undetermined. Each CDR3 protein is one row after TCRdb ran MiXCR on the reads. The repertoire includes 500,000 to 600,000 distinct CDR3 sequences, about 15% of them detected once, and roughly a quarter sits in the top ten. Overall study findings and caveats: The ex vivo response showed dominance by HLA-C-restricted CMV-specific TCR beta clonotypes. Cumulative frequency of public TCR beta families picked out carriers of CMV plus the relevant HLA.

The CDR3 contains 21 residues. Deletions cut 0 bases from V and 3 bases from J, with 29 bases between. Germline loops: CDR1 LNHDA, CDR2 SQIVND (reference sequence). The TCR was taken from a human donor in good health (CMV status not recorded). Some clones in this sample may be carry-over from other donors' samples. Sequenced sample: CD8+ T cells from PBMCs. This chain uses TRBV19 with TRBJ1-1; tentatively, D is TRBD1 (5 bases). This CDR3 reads CASSIDLGRLWGVDGDTEAFF. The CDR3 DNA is TGTGCCAGTAGTATAGATCTCGGCCGCCTCTGGGGGGTCGATGGGGACACTGAAGCTTTCTTT.